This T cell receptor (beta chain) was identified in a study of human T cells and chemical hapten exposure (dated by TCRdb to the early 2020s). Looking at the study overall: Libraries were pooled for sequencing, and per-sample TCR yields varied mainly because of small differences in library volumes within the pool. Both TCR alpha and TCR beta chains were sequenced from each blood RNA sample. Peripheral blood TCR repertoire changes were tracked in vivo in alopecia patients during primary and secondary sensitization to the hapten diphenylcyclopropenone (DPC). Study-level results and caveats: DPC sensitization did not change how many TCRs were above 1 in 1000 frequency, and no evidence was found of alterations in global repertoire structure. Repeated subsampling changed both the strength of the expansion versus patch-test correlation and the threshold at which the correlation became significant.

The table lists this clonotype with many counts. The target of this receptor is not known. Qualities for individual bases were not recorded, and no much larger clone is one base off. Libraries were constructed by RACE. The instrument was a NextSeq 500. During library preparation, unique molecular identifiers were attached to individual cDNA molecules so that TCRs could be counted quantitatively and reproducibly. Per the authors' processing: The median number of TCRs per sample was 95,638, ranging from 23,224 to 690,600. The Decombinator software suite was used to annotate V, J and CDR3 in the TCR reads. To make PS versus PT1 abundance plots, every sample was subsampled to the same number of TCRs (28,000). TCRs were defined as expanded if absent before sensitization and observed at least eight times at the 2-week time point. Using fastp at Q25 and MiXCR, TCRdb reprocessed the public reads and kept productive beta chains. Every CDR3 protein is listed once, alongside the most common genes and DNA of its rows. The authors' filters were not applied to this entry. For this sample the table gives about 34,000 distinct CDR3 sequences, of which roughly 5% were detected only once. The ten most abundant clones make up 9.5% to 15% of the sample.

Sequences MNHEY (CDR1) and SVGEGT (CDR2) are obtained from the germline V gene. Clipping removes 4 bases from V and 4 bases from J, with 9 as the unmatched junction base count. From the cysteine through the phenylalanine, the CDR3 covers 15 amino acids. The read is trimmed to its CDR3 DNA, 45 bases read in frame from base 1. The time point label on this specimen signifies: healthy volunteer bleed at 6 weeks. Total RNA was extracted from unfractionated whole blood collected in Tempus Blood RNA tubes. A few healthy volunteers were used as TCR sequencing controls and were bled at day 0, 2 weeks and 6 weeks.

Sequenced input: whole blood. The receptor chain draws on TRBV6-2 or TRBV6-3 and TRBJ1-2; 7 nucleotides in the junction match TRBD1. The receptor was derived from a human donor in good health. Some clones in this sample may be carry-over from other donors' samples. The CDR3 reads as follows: CASSSLTGFGYGYTF. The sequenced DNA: TGTGCCAGCAGTTCCCTGACAGGGTTCGGCTATGGCTACACCTTC.